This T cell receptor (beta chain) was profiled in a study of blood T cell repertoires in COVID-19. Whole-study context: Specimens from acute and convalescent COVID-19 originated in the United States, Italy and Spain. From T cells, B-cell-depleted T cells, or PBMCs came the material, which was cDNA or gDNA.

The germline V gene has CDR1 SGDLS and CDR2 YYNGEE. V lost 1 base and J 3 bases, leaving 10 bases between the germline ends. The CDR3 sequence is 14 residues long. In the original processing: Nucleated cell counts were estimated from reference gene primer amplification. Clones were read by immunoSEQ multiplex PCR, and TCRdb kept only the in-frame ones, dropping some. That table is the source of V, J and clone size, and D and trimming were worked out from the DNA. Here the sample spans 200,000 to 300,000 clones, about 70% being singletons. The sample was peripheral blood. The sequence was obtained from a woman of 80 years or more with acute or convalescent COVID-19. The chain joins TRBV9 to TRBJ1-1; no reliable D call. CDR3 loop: CASSVQVKDTEAFF. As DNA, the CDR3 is TGTGCCAGCAGCGTACAGGTTAAGGACACTGAAGCTTTCTTT.